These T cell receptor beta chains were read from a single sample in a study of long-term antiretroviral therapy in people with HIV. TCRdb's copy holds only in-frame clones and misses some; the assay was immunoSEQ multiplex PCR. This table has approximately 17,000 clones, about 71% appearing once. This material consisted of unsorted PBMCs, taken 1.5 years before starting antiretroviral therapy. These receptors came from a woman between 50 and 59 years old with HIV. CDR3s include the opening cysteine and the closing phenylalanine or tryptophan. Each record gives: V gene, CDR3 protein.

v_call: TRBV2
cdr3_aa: CASGLGQGVYEQFF

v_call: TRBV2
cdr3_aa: CASSASGGNRETQYF

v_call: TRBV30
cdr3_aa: CAWSGQGGGNQPQHF

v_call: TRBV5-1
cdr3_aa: CASSPLPLNGNQPQHF

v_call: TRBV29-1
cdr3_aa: CSVLGTEAFF

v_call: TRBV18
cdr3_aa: CASSPPGTDGYTF

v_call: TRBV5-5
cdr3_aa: CASSLTGAETQYF

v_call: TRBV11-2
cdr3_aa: CASRWGADGELFF

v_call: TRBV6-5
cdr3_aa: CASSGIYSSTDTQYF

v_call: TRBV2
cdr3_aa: CASRLQGATYEQYF

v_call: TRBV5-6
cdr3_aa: CASSRRSGGLGNEQFF

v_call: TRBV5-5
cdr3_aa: CASSPGGQFPTDTQYF

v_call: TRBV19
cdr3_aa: CASSIGDRGSQPQHF

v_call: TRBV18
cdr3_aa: CASSPNHGVPGELFF

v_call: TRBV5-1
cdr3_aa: CASSGPGGNEQFF

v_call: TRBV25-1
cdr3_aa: CASSHSGGTGELFF

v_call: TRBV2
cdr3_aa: CARARADTQYF

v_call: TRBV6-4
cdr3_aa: CASSPGTEYNEQFF

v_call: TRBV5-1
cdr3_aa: CASSLSPEHGNEKLFF

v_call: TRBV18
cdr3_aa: CASSPAGAPVADTQYF

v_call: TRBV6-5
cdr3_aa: CASVTSGGETQYF

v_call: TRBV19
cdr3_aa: CASEHYGYTF

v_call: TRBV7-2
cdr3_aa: CASSLKQRTSTDTQYF

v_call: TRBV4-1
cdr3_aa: CASSPAGLAGNEQFF

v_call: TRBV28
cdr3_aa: CASSLEYEQYF

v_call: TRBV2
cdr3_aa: CASSASQGGGANVLTF

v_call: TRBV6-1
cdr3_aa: CASSIRVRDQPQHF

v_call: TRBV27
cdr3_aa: CASSFSGVNSYNSPLHF

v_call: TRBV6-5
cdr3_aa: CASNGGYGYTF

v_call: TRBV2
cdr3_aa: CASSVYEQFF

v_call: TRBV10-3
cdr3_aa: CAISQGDYEQYF

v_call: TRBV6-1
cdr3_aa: CASRQGIGNQPQHF

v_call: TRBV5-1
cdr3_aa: CASRVGTGNYGYTF

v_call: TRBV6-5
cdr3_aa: CASNTGTGNRETQYF

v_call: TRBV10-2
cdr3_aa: CASSEVSGGREAFF

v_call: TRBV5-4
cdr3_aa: CASSLAHGQGVTGELFF

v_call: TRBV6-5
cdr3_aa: CASSSPDRRGNTIYF

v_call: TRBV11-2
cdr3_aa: CASSLVDSSYEQYF

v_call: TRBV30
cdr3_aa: CAWTFSGATGEQYF

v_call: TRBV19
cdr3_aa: CASSPTRGRSSGANVLTF

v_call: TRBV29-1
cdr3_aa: CSVRRQGSYGYTF

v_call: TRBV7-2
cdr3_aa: CASSLALGLDGGELFF

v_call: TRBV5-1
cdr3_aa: CASSYALQGAGTGELFF

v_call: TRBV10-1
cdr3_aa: CASNEDSTDTQYF

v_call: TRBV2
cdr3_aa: CASSVGRSNQPQHF

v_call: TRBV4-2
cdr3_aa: CASSQVAQGPDTQYF

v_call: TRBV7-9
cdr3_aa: CASSFGPNTGELFF

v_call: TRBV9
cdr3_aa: CASSLLGTANTGELFF

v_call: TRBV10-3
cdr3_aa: CATWDSGDSPLHF

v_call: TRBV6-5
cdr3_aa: CASSSRLNTEAFF

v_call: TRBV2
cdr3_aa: CASSVASPTGELFF

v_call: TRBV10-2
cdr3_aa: CATNLGNTIYF

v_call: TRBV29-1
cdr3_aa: CSVERPTYNEQFF